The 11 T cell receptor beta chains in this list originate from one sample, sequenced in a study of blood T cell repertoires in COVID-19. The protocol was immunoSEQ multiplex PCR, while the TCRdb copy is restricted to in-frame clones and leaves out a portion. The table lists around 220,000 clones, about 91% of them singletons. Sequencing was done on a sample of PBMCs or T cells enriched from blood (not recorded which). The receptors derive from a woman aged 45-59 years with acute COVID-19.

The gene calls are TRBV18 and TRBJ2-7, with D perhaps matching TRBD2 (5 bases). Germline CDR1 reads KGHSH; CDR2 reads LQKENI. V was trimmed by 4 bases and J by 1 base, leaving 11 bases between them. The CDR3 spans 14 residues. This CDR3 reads CASSRAGVSYEQYF. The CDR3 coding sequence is TGTGCCAGCTCACGGGCGGGCGTTTCCTACGAGCAGTACTTC.

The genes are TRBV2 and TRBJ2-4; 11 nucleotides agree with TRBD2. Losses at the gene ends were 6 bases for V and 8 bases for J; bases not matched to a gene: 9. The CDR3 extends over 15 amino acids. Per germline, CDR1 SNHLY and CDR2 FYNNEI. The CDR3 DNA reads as TGTGCCAGCAGAGATAGCGGGAGGGGCGGGGACATTCAGTACTTC. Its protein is CASRDSGRGGDIQYF.

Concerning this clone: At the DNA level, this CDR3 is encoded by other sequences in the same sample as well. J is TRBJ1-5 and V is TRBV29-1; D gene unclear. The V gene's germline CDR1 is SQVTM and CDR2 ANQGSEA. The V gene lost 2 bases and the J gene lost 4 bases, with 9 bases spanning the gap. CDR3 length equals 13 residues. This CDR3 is CSVEPGLNQPQHF. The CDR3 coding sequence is TGCAGCGTTGAACCGGGTCTTAATCAGCCCCAGCATTTT.

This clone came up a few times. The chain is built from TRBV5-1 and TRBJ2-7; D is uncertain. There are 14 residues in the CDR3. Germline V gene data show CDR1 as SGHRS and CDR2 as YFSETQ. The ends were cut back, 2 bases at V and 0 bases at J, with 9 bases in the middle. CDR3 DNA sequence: TGCGCCAGCAGCTTCTCAAGTAGCTCCTACGAGCAGTACTTC. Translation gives CASSFSSSSYEQYF.

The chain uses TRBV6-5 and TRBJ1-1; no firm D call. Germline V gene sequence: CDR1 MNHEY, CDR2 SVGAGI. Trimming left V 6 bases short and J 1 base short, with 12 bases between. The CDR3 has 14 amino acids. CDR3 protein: CASRGGYGNTEAFF. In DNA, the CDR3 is TGTGCCAGCAGGGGAGGATACGGGAACACTGAAGCTTTCTTT.

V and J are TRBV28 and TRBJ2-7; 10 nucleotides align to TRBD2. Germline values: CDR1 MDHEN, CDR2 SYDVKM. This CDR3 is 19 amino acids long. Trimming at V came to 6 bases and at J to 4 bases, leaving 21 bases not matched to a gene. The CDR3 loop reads CASRPRAPRRQREGYEQYF. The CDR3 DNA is TGTGCCAGCAGACCCAGGGCCCCCCGTCGGCAGCGGGAGGGTTACGAGCAGTACTTC.

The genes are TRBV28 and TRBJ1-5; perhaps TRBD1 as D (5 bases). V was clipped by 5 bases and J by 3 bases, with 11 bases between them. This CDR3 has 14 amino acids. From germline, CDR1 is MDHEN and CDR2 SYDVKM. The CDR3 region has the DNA TGTGCCAGCAGTCCCTCAGGGTACAATCAGCCCCAGCATTTT. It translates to CASSPSGYNQPQHF.

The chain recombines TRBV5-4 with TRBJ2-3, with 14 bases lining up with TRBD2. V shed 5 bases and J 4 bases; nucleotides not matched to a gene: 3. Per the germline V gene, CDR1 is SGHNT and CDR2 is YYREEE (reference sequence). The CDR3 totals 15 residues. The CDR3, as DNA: TGTGCCAGCAGGGGACTAGCGGGAGCTCCAGATACGCAGTATTTT. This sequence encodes CASRGLAGAPDTQYF.

CDR3 DNA sequence: TGCGCCAGCAGTGAGTGTGGACAGGGTACAATCGGGGAGCTGTTTTTT. Translating it yields CASSECGQGTIGELFF. The chain combines TRBV10-1 with TRBJ2-2; TRBD1 matches 8 bases. The CDR3 length is 16 residues. Unmatched junction bases numbered 8, after V lost 1 base and J lost 7 bases. In germline, CDR1 is WNHNN, CDR2 SYGVQD (reference sequence).

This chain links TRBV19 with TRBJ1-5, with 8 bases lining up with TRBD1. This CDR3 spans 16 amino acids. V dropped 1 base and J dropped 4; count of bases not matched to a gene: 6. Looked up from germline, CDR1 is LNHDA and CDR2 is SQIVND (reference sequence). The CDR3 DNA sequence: TGTGCCAGTAGTATAGGGGGACAGGTTAAAAATCAGCCCCAGCATTTT. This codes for CASSIGGQVKNQPQHF. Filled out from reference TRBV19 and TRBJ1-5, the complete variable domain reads DGGITQSPKYLFRKEGQNVTLSCEQNLNHDAMYWYRQDPGQGLRLIYYSQIVNDFQKGDIAEGYSVSREKKESFPLTVTSAQKNPTAFYLCASSIGGQVKNQPQHFGDGTRLSIL.

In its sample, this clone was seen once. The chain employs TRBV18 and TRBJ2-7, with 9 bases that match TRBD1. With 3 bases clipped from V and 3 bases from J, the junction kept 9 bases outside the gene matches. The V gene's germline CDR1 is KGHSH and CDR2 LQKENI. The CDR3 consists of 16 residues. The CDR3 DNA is TGTGCCAGCTCACCTGTCGGGACAGGGTCCGGCTACGAGCAGTACTTC. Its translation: CASSPVGTGSGYEQYF.